This entry features one T cell receptor (beta chain) sequence. The target antigen is unknown. These data come from a study of vaccination and CD4 T cells after COVID-19. Study-level background: The study enrolled six male and four female convalescents, two of whom were Hispanic. Median time from second vaccine dose to sampling was roughly 76 days (14 to 241). Overlapping spike peptides of SARS-CoV-2, HCoV-NL63, HCoV-OC43 and HCoV-229E were used, and cells were stimulated with them.

The treatment: roughly ten-day PBMC culture with coronavirus spike peptide pools or control peptides (ViraFEST assay). Sequenced with the Oncomine TCR Beta short-read assay was DNA taken from cultured CD4+ T cells. TCRdb redid the calling of the PCR reads with MiXCR, one entry per CDR3 protein. The data show over 15,000 distinct CDR3 sequences, around 70% seen once. The source of this sequence is a human donor who had recovered from COVID-19. Source material: CD4+ T cells from blood, cultured in vitro.

CDR3 nucleotides: TGTGCCACCCGGGCGGGAGGGAGCACAGATACGCAGTATTTT. This sequence encodes CATRAGGSTDTQYF. The chain uses TRBV15 and TRBJ2-3, with TRBD2 matching 9 bases. Germline CDR1 is LNHNV and CDR2 is YYDKDF (reference sequence). Trimming cost V 8 bases and J 0 bases; bases outside gene matches: 3. The CDR3 spans 14 residues. Together with reference TRBV15 and TRBJ2-3, the CDR3 gives the full variable domain: DAMVIQNPRYQVTQFGKPVTLSCSQTLNHNVMYWYQQKSSQAPKLLFHYYDKDFNNEADTPDNFQSRRPNTSFCFLDIRSPGLGDTAMYLCATRAGGSTDTQYFGPGTRLTVL.